This section outlines one T cell receptor (beta chain) sequence together with its context. This CDR3 has 16 amino acids. Trimming cost V 5 bases and J 5 bases; bases outside gene matches: 12. The germline V gene encodes CDR1 SGHAT and CDR2 FQNNGV. This sample was taken from a study of blood T cell repertoires in COVID-19. Across the study: The samples span acute and convalescent COVID-19 from the United States, Italy and Spain. The cDNA or gDNA used as material had been derived from T cells, B-cell-depleted T cells, or PBMCs.

Methods used by the authors: By means of reference gene primer amplification, nucleated cell counts were estimated. Generated by immunoSEQ multiplex PCR, the TCRdb table keeps only in-frame clones and is missing some. V and J calls and clone size are those listed in that table; D and trimming were worked out from the DNA. The table includes tens of thousands of clones, approximately 90% detected once. The origin of this receptor is a human donor in a cohort sampled during active COVID-19. V and J are TRBV11-2 and TRBJ1-2, with 9 bases fitting TRBD1. Sequencing was carried out using peripheral blood. DNA of the CDR3: TGTGCCAGCAGCCGCAGGACAGGGGCCATAGGTTATGGCTACACCTTC. Translation gives CASSRRTGAIGYGYTF. The entire variable domain, with the rest obtained from reference TRBV11-2 and TRBJ1-2, is as follows: EAGVAQSPRYKIIEKRQSVAFWCNPISGHATLYWYQQILGQGPKLLIQFQNNGVVDDSQLPKDRFSAERLKGVDSTLKIQPAKLEDSAVYLCASSRRTGAIGYGYTFGSGTRLTVV.